This TCR beta chain was identified during a study of blood T cell repertoires in COVID-19. For the study at large: The study drew acute and convalescent COVID-19 samples from the United States, Italy and Spain. The analysed material was cDNA or gDNA that came from T cells, B-cell-depleted T cells, or PBMCs.

The V gene lost 7 bases and the J gene lost 4 bases, with 17 bases spanning the gap. Germline V gives CDR1 SNHLY, CDR2 FYNNEI. This CDR3 has 15 residues. In the original workflow: For nucleated cells, counts were estimated from reference gene primer amplification. Sequencing was performed with immunoSEQ multiplex PCR; in TCRdb, only in-frame clones are kept and a portion is missing. Clonal size and the V and J genes are those of that table, whereas D and trimming came from the DNA. The repertoire has 150,000 to 200,000 clones, around 83% of them found once; the top ten carry roughly a fifth. Sequenced sample: peripheral blood. J is TRBJ2-1 and V is TRBV2; a weak D match, TRBD2 (5 bases). The origin of this receptor is an older woman who had recovered from COVID-19. The CDR3 DNA sequence: TGTGCCAGCATCCCCCGGACTCGGCCTTACAATGAGCAGTTCTTC. Translation: CASIPRTRPYNEQFF.